Included here is one T cell receptor (beta chain) sequence, with context. The data are from a study of technical replicates of blood from several donors. Sequenced by immunoSEQ multiplex PCR; TCRdb stores in-frame clones only, minus some. The sample has 80,000 or so clones; over 95% are singletons. The germline CDR1 and CDR2 sequences are SGHAT and FQNNGV. V was pared by 3 bases and J by 6 bases, with 9 bases between. The CDR3 has 13 amino acids. The TCR sequence derives from a human donor in good health. V usage is TRBV11-2 and J usage is TRBJ2-1; tentative D call: TRBD1 (5 bases). The sequenced sample was T cells isolated from PBMCs. CDR3 DNA: TGTGCCAGCAGCTTTGGTCAGGGCAATGAGCAGTTCTTC. It specifies CASSFGQGNEQFF.